This TCR beta chain is drawn from a study of tumor and adjacent non-tumor tissue in lung cancer. This sample's RNA came from whole unsorted tissue. The table lists this clonotype with a few counts. V gave up 6 bases and J gave up 9 bases; unmatched junction bases: 9. The CDR3 contains 14 residues. The germline CDR1 and CDR2 sequences are DFQATT and SNEGSKA (reference sequence). The library came from three nested PCR rounds adapted from ARM-PCR protocols. TCRdb itself ran the multiplex PCR reads through MiXCR, one entry per CDR3 protein. The profile covers roughly 150,000 distinct CDR3 sequences, with 66% appearing a single time and 18% taken by the ten largest.

This sequence was found in a man in his fifties or sixties with small cell lung cancer. Sequencing was performed on lung tumor tissue. V and J are TRBV20-1 and TRBJ2-1; 12 bases match TRBD2. In nucleotides, the CDR3 is TGCAGTGCCGAGCTACTAGCGGGAGGTACTGAGCAGTTCTTC. Translated: CSAELLAGGTEQFF.